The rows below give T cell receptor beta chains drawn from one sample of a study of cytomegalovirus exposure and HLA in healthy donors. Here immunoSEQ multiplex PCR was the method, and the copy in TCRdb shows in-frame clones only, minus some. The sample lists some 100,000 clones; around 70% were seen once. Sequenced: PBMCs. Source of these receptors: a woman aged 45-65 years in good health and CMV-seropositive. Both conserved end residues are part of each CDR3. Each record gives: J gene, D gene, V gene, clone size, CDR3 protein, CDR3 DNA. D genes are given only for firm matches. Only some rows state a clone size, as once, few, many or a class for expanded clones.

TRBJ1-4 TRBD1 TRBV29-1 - CSVGTGGPLKLFF TGCAGCGTCGGGACAGGGGGCCCCTTAAAACTGTTTTTT
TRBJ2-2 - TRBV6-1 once CASSPTSPNTGELFF TGTGCCAGCAGCCCGACTAGTCCGAACACCGGGGAGCTGTTTTTT
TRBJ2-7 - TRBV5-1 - CASSPGRQSGYYEQYF TGCGCCAGCAGCCCAGGGCGGCAGTCGGGTTACTACGAGCAGTACTTC
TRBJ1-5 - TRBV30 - CAWLKGGLSNQPQHF TGTGCCTGGCTCAAGGGGGGGCTAAGCAATCAGCCCCAGCATTTT
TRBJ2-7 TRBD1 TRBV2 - CAIPRTGRPYEQYF TGTGCCATACCCCGGACAGGGAGGCCTTACGAGCAGTACTTC
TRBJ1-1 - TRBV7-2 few CASSLGQGFRSGAFF TGTGCCAGCAGCTTAGGCCAGGGTTTTCGTTCTGGAGCTTTCTTT
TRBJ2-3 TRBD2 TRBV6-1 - CASSEGRGYTDTQYF TGTGCCAGCAGTGAGGGGCGGGGGTACACAGATACGCAGTATTTT
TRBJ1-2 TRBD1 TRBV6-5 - CASSYSGRGDGYTF TGTGCCAGCAGTTACTCGGGCAGGGGGGATGGCTACACCTTC
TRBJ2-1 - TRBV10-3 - CAISESEKGAYNEQFF TGTGCCATCAGTGAGTCGGAGAAGGGAGCCTACAATGAGCAGTTCTTC
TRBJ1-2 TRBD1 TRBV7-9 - CASSHGQGNYGYTF TGTGCCAGCAGCCACGGACAGGGTAACTATGGCTACACCTTC
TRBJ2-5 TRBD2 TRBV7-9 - CASLSTGGLQETQYF TGTGCCAGCTTAAGTACGGGAGGCCTCCAAGAGACCCAGTACTTC
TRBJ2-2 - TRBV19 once CASDTGIGTGELFF TGTGCCAGTGACACAGGGATCGGCACCGGGGAGCTGTTTTTT
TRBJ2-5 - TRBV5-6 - CASSLFLETQYF TGTGCCAGCAGCTTGTTCCTGGAGACCCAGTACTTC
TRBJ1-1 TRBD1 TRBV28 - CASSIGQGAVYTEAFF TGTGCCAGCAGTATCGGACAGGGGGCGGTGTACACTGAAGCTTTCTTT
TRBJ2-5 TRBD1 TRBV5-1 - CASSLASTGAETQYF TGCGCCAGCAGCTTGGCCTCGACAGGGGCAGAGACCCAGTACTTC
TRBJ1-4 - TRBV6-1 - CASSEEYREYEKLFF TGTGCCAGCAGTGAAGAGTACAGGGAATATGAAAAACTGTTTTTT
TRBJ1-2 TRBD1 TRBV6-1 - CASTEDRFNYGYTF TGTGCCAGCACTGAGGACAGGTTTAACTATGGCTACACCTTC
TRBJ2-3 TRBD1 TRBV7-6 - CASSLGHGQGSTDTQYF TGTGCCAGCAGCTTAGGACACGGACAGGGATCCACAGATACGCAGTATTTT
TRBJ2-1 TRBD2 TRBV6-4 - CASSEPGLAAHEQFF TGTGCCAGCAGCGAACCGGGACTAGCGGCCCATGAGCAGTTCTTC
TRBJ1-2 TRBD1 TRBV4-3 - CASSQGRTGSGGYTF TGCGCCAGCAGCCAGGGCCGGACAGGGAGTGGTGGCTACACCTTC
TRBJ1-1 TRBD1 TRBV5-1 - CASSQGTDMNTEAFF TGCGCCAGCAGCCAGGGGACAGATATGAACACTGAAGCTTTCTTT
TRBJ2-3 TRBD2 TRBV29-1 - CSVEGRESTDTQYF TGCAGCGTTGAGGGGCGGGAGAGCACAGATACGCAGTATTTT
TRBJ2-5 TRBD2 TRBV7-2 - CASSLAGGAGGETQYF TGTGCCAGCAGCTTAGCAGGGGGAGCGGGGGGGGAGACCCAGTACTTC
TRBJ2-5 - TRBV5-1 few CASSLAPGKETQYF TGCGCCAGCAGCTTGGCTCCGGGTAAAGAGACCCAGTACTTC
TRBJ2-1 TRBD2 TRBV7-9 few CASSPRGLEPPYEQFF TGTGCCAGCAGCCCCCGGGGACTAGAGCCCCCCTATGAGCAGTTCTTC